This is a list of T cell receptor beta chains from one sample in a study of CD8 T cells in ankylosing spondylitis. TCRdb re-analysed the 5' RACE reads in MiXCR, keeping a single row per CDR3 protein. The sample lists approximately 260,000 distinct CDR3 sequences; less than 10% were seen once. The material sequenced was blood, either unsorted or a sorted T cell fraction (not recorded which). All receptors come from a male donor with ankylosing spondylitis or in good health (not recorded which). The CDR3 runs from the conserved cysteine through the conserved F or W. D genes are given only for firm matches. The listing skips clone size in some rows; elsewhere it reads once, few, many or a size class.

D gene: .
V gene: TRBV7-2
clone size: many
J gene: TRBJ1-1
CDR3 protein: CASSLSGVNTEAFF
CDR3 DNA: TGTGCCAGCAGCTTAAGTGGTGTGAACACTGAAGCTTTCTTT

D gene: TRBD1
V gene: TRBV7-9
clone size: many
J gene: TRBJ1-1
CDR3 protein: CASSPRDSPADTEAFF
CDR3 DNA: TGTGCCAGCAGCCCCCGGGACAGCCCTGCGGACACTGAAGCTTTCTTT

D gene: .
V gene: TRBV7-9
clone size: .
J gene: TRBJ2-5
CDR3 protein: CASSLLQGYQETQYF
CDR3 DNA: TGTGCCAGCAGCTTACTACAGGGTTACCAAGAGACCCAGTACTTC

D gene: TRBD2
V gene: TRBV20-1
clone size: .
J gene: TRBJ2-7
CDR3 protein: CSARGHTSGNYEQYF
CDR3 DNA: TGCAGTGCTAGAGGGCACACTAGCGGCAACTACGAGCAGTACTTC

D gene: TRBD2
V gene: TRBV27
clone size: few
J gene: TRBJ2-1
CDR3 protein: CASTSGDNEQFF
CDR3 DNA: TGTGCCAGCACTAGCGGCGACAATGAGCAGTTCTTC

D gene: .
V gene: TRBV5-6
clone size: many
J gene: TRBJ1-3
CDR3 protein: CASSWAGPAAGNTIYF
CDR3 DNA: TGTGCCAGCAGCTGGGCTGGTCCGGCCGCCGGAAACACCATATATTTT

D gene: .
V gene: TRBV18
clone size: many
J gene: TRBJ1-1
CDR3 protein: CASSPRGGRNTEAFF
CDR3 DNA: TGTGCCAGCTCACCACGAGGGGGGCGGAACACTGAAGCTTTCTTT

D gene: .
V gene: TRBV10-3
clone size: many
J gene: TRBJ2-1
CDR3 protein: CAIQGSLANEQFF
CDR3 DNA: TGTGCCATCCAGGGCAGTTTGGCGAATGAGCAGTTCTTC

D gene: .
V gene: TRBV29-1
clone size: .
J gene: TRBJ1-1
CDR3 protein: CSVGGGAKIEAFF
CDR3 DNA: TGCAGCGTGGGAGGAGGGGCGAAGATTGAAGCTTTCTTT

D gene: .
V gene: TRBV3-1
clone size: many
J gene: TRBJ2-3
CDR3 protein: CASSPYRYSTDTQYF
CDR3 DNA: TGTGCCAGCAGCCCATACAGGTATAGCACAGATACGCAGTATTTT

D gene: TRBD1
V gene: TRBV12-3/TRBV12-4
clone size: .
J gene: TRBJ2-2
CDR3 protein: CASSAGTGGSGELFF
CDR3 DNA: TGTGCCAGCAGTGCCGGGACAGGGGGCTCCGGGGAGCTGTTTTTT

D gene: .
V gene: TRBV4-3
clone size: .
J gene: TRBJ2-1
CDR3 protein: CASSQGEGWDYNEQFF
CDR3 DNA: TGCGCCAGCAGCCAAGGAGAGGGGTGGGACTACAATGAGCAGTTCTTC

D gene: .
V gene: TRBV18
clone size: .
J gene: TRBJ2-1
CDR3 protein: CASHGVLGSYNEQFF
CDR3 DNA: TGTGCCAGCCACGGGGTCTTGGGCAGCTACAATGAGCAGTTCTTC

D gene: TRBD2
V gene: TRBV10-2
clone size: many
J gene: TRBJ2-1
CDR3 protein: CASSGLGLAASNEQFF
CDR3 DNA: TGCGCCAGCAGTGGATTAGGGCTAGCGGCATCGAATGAGCAGTTCTTC

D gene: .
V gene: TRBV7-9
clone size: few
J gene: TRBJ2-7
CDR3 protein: CASSLVGRRKEQYF
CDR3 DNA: TGTGCCAGCAGCTTGGTCGGCAGGCGAAAGGAGCAGTACTTC

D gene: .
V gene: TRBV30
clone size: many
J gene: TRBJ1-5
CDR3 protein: CAWNDGGNQPQHF
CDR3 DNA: TGTGCCTGGAACGATGGGGGCAATCAGCCCCAGCATTTT

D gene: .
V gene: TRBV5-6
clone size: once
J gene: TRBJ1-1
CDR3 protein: CASSPSNFGNTEAFF
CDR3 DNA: TGTGCCAGCAGTCCCTCGAATTTTGGGAACACTGAAGCTTTCTTT

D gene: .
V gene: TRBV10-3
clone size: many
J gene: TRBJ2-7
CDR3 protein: CAISESLGPAYEQYF
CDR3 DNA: TGTGCCATCAGTGAGTCCTTGGGACCGGCCTACGAGCAGTACTTC

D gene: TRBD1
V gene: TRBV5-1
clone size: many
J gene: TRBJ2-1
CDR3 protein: CASSTGQGVNEQFF
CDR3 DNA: TGCGCCAGCAGCACGGGACAGGGCGTCAATGAGCAGTTCTTC

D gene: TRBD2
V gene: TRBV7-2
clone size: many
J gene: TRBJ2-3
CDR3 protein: CASSLAPTSRSAYTQYF
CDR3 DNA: TGTGCCAGCAGCTTAGCTCCGACTAGCCGATCCGCCTATACGCAGTATTTT

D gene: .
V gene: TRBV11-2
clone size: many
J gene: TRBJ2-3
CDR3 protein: CASSLRVGGGTDTQYF
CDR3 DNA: TGTGCCAGCTCCCTCAGGGTGGGGGGCGGGACAGATACGCAGTATTTT

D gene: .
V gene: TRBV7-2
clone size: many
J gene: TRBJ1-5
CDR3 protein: CASSFEMGQPQHF
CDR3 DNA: TGTGCCAGCAGCTTTGAAATGGGCCAGCCCCAGCATTTT

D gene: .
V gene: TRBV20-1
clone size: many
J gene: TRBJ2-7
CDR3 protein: CSASSGSFYEQYF
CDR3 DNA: TGCAGTGCTAGTTCCGGCAGCTTCTACGAGCAGTACTTC

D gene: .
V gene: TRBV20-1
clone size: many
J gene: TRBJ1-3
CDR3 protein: CSARNTWSGNTIYF
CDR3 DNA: TGCAGTGCTAGAAATACATGGTCTGGAAACACCATATATTTT

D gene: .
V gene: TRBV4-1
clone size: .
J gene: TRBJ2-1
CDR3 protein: CASSQEPQREDEQFF
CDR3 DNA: TGCGCCAGCAGCCAAGAACCCCAAAGGGAGGATGAGCAGTTCTTC

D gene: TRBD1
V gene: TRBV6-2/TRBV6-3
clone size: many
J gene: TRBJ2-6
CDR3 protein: CASSGDRPLSGANVLTF
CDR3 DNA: TGTGCCAGCAGTGGGGACAGGCCACTCTCTGGGGCCAACGTCCTGACTTTC

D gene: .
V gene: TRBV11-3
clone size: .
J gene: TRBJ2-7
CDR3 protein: CASSLVGQAYEQYF
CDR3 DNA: TGTGCCAGCAGCTTAGTAGGGCAGGCCTACGAGCAGTACTTC

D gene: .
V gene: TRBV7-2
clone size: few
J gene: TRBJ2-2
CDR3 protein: CASSLDGPGELFF
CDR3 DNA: TGTGCCAGCAGCTTAGACGGGCCCGGGGAGCTGTTTTTT

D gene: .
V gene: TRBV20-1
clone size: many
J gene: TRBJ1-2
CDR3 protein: CSARPIRSAGYGYTF
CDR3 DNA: TGCAGTGCTAGACCTATAAGAAGCGCTGGATATGGCTACACCTTC

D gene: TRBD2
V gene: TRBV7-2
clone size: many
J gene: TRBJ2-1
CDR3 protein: CASSPTSGGINEQFF
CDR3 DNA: TGTGCCAGCAGCCCTACTAGCGGGGGCATCAATGAGCAGTTCTTC

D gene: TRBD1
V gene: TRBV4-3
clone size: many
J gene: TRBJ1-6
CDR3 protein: CASSQAFRDRVKVLHF
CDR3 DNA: TGCGCCAGCAGCCAAGCTTTTCGGGACAGGGTAAAGGTCCTCCACTTT

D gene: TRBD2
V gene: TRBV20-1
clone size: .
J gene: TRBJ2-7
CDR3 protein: CSATREGYEQYF
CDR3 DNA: TGCAGTGCGACCCGGGAGGGTTACGAGCAGTACTTC

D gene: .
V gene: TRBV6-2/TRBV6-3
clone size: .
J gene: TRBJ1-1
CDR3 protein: CASRPTGRNTEAFF
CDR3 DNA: TGTGCCAGCAGACCCACCGGCCGAAACACTGAAGCTTTCTTT

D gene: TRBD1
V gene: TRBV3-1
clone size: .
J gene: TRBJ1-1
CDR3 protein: CASSQTGIVTEAFF
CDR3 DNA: TGTGCCAGCAGCCAGACAGGGATAGTCACTGAAGCTTTCTTT

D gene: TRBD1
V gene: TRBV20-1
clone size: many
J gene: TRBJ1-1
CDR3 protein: CSARAIHRGHTEAFF
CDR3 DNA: TGCAGTGCTAGAGCTATCCACAGGGGGCATACTGAAGCTTTCTTT

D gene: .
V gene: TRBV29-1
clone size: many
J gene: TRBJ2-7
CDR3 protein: CSADLRGTYEQYF
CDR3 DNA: TGCAGCGCCGACCTTCGGGGGACTTACGAGCAGTACTTC

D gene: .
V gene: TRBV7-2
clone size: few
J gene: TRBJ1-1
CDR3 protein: CASSLAQLNTEAFF
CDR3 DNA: TGTGCCAGCAGCTTAGCCCAGTTGAACACTGAAGCTTTCTTT

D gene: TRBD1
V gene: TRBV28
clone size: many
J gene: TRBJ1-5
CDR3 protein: CASSLPDRLSNQPQHF
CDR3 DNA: TGTGCCAGCAGTTTACCGGACAGGCTTAGCAATCAGCCCCAGCATTTT

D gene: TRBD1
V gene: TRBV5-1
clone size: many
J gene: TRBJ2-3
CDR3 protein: CASSFWGQLGRSDTQYF
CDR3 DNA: TGCGCCAGCAGCTTTTGGGGACAGCTTGGTAGATCAGATACGCAGTATTTT

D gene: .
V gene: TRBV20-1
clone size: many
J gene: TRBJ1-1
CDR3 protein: CSARVQGRRNTEAFF
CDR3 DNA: TGCAGTGCTAGAGTCCAAGGCAGGCGGAACACTGAAGCTTTCTTT

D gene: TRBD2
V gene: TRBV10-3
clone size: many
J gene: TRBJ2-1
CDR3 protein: CAISRGGNEQFF
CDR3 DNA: TGTGCCATCAGCCGGGGAGGGAATGAGCAGTTCTTC